The present T cell receptor beta chain was sequenced within a study of beta chain features in type 1 diabetes. General study results and limits: Shortening that was moderate but significant affected the TCRB CDR3s of Type 1 diabetes patients in all four CD4+ subsets.

Trimming removed 5 bases at V and 3 bases at J, with 14 bases between. CDR3 length: 14 residues. Germline CDR1 MDHEN, CDR2 SYDVKM. Investigators reverse transcribed all isolated RNA, so they sequenced expressed TCRB transcripts. Produced via immunoSEQ multiplex PCR; TCRdb's table is partial and in-frame only. The sample carries 240,000 or so clones, around 13% recorded once. With regard to this clone: Its antigen remains unknown.

The sequence came from a man in his thirties or forties with type 1 diabetes. The rearrangement links TRBV28 to TRBJ2-7; possible D gene TRBD2, 5 bases. Sequencing was performed on naive CD4+ T cells from blood. In DNA form, the CDR3 reads TGTGCCAGCAGTACGCCGGGGTTGTTCTACGAGCAGTACTTC. This gives the protein CASSTPGLFYEQYF.